The 2 T cell receptor beta chains presented below share a single source sample, sequenced in a study of regulatory T cells in long-lasting Graves disease. Combining iRepertoire HTBI primers with Arm-PCR of CDR3 regions, the authors built TCR beta libraries. A single record per CDR3 protein comes from TCRdb applying MiXCR to the multiplex PCR reads. The sample comprises some 420,000 distinct CDR3 sequences, approximately 23% of which are singletons, and 13% rests with the top ten. The time point is: persistent/refractory GD, antithyroid drugs over 5 years with positive TRAb. Generation of the TCR library employed RNA extracted from PBMCs. Sequences were derived from peripheral blood mononuclear cells (PBMCs), sampled when the disease was refractory, from a patient treated with antithyroid drugs. These receptors were obtained from a female donor with Graves disease.

This clonotype occurred many times. The chain carries TRBV7-2 and TRBJ2-1; D unresolved. Trimming pared 1 base from V and 3 bases from J, leaving 13 bases between. This CDR3 has 16 residues. Germline loops: CDR1 SGHTA, CDR2 FQGNSA. As DNA, the CDR3 is TGTGCCAGCAGCTTAGTGTCAATGACCCTCTACAATGAGCAGTTCTTC. Protein sequence: CASSLVSMTLYNEQFF.

This clonotype was observed a few times. The chain couples TRBV25-1 to TRBJ1-6; D perhaps matches TRBD1 (5 bases). This CDR3 is 13 amino acids long. The germline V gene has CDR1 MGHDK and CDR2 SYGVNS. Between the trimmed V and J ends, which lost 1 base and 9 bases, there was a span of 7 bases. CDR3 sequence: CASSESQGSPLHF. The CDR3 DNA reads TGTGCCAGCAGTGAATCTCAGGGTTCACCCCTCCACTTT.